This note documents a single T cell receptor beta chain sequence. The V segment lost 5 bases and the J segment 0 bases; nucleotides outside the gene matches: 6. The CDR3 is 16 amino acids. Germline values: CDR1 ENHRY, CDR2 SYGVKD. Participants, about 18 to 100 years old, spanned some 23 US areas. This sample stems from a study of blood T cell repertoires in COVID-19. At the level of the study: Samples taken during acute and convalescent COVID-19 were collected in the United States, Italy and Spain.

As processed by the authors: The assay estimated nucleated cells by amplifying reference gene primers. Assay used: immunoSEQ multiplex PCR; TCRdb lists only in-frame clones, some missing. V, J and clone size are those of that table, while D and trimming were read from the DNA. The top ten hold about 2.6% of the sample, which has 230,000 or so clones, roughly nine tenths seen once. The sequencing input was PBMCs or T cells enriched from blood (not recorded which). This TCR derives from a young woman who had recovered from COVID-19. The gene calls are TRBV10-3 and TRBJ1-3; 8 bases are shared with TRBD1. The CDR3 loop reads CAISTSGTGSGNTIYF. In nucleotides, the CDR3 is TGTGCCATCAGTACATCCGGGACAGGCTCTGGAAACACCATATATTTT.